This TCR beta chain came from a study of CDR3 diversity in severe acne. J lost 12 bases, V lost 5 bases, and 13 bases had no gene match. The CDR3 has 17 amino acids. CDR1 is MGHDK, CDR2 SYGVNS, per germline. TCRdb re-called the PCR reads through MiXCR, storing one row per CDR3 protein. This repertoire shows over 90,000 distinct CDR3 sequences, more than 45% found once; its top ten account for around 12%. Sequences were obtained from blood. The chain links TRBV25-1 to TRBJ2-1, with 16 bases aligning to TRBD2. The TCR was taken from a male donor with acne. In DNA, the CDR3 is TGTGCCAGCAGTTACCAGGCACCGGGACTAGCGGGAGGGTTGCAGTTCTTC. Translation: CASSYQAPGLAGGLQFF.